One and the same sample provided the 19 T cell receptor beta chains below, sequenced in a study of blood T cell repertoires in COVID-19. Produced via immunoSEQ multiplex PCR; TCRdb's table is partial and in-frame only. The sample includes a few hundred thousand clones, 86% of them seen just once. Sequenced: PBMCs or T cells enriched from blood (not recorded which). These receptors came from a man younger than 40 who had recovered from COVID-19.

This chain connects TRBV2 to TRBJ1-6; the match to TRBD1 covers 9 bases. The CDR3 spans 13 residues. Unmatched junction bases numbered 7, after V lost 10 bases and J lost 9 bases. Germline V CDR1 and CDR2: SNHLY, FYNNEI. The CDR3 sequence: CATRQGGSSPLHF. As DNA, the CDR3 is TGTGCCACCAGACAGGGGGGTAGTTCACCCCTCCACTTT.

The rearrangement joins TRBV4-1 to TRBJ2-2, with a weak D call TRBD2 (5 bases). The CDR3 is 15 residues long. Germline V lookup: CDR1 MGHRA, CDR2 YSYEKL. V was clipped by 5 bases and J by 0 bases, with 10 bases between them. The CDR3: CASSTLAPNTGELFF. As DNA, the CDR3 is TGCGCCAGCAGCACCCTAGCCCCGAACACCGGGGAGCTGTTTTTT.

This clone was detected once. The rearrangement uses TRBV14 and TRBJ1-5; perhaps TRBD1 as D (5 bases). The CDR3 totals 16 residues. The germline V gene has CDR1 SGHDN and CDR2 FVKESK. Trimming removed 2 bases at V and 3 bases at J, with 14 bases between. This chain's CDR3 is CASSQRGAGYNQPQHF. The CDR3 bases are TGTGCCAGCAGCCAACGCGGGGCAGGGTACAATCAGCCCCAGCATTTT.

In its sample, this clone was seen once. The chain is built from TRBV5-4 and TRBJ2-4; the D gene is possibly TRBD1 (6 bases). Germline loops: CDR1 SGHNT, CDR2 YYREEE (reference sequence). The CDR3 is 15 residues long. With 4 bases removed from V and 2 bases from J, the gap between germline ends came to 13 bases. The CDR3 bases are TGTGCCAGCAGCCCGAACGGACAGACCAAAAACATTCAGTACTTC. This codes for CASSPNGQTKNIQYF.

The V call is TRBV5-1, the J call TRBJ2-2, with D perhaps TRBD2 (5 bases). V lost 0 bases, J lost 7 bases, and 16 bases lay in between. Germline V gene data show CDR1 as SGHRS and CDR2 as YFSETQ. The length of the CDR3 is 16 residues. The DNA of the CDR3 is TGCGCCAGCAGCTTGGAACGCGGGCAATTGGTCGGGGAGCTGTTTTTT. Translating it yields CASSLERGQLVGELFF.

V usage is TRBV7-2 and J usage is TRBJ2-7; 12 bases are shared with TRBD2. Germline values: CDR1 SGHTA, CDR2 FQGNSA. The CDR3 spans 17 residues. Unmatched junction bases numbered 14, after V lost 5 bases and J lost 6 bases. The CDR3 bases are TGTGCCAGCAGCCCCCCCCCGACTAGCGGGAGATCGAGCGAGCAGTACTTC. Protein: CASSPPPTSGRSSEQYF.

CDR3 in amino acids: CASSLERGEQYF. The CDR3 coding sequence is TGTGCCAGCAGCTTGGAGCGAGGCGAGCAGTACTTC. The chain links TRBV5-6 to TRBJ2-7; D is unresolved. In germline, CDR1 is SGHDT, CDR2 YYEEEE. V was trimmed by 0 bases and J by 6 bases, leaving 7 bases between them. CDR3 length: 12 residues.

The V call is TRBV20-1, the J call TRBJ2-7; tentative D call: TRBD1 (5 bases). The V gene's germline CDR1 is DFQATT and CDR2 SNEGSKA (reference sequence). The CDR3 has 16 residues. Trimming stripped 3 bases from V and 7 bases from J, with 25 bases between. In DNA, the CDR3 is TGCAGTGCTAGTCTGGCCGGACAAATATTATATTTAGAGCAGTACTTC. It codes for CSASLAGQILYLEQYF.

The gene calls are TRBV5-4 and TRBJ1-1; TRBD1 matches at 9 bases. There are 13 residues in the CDR3. CDR1 is SGHNT, CDR2 YYREEE, per germline (reference sequence). V lost 4 bases to trimming and J lost 10 bases; unmatched junction nucleotides: 8. CDR3 residues: CASSGWGQGVAFF. CDR3 nucleotide sequence: TGTGCCAGCAGCGGATGGGGACAGGGTGTAGCTTTCTTT.

The genes are TRBV28 and TRBJ2-7; a weak D match, TRBD2 (7 bases). Trimming cost V 6 bases and J 3 bases, with 15 bases left between them. The CDR3 sequence is 14 residues long. Germline loops: CDR1 MDHEN, CDR2 SYDVKM. CDR3 protein: CASRPQGRDYEQYF. DNA for the CDR3: TGTGCCAGCAGGCCCCAGGGGAGGGACTACGAGCAGTACTTC.

The V call is TRBV6-5, the J call TRBJ1-2, with 8 bases that match TRBD1. Germline values: CDR1 MNHEY, CDR2 SVGAGI. Germline trimming cut 8 bases from V and 4 bases from J; bases unmatched to any gene: 3. The CDR3 consists of 12 residues. In DNA, the CDR3 is TGTGCCAGCCGGGACAGGCTCTATGGCTACACCTTC. It encodes CASRDRLYGYTF.

This clone was seen only a few times. V and J are TRBV5-1 and TRBJ2-1; 8 nucleotides line up with TRBD2. Trimming cost V 0 bases and J 0 bases; bases outside gene matches: 8. The CDR3 is made up of 18 amino acids. The germline CDR1 and CDR2 sequences are SGHRS and YFSETQ. The DNA of the CDR3 is TGCGCCAGCAGCTTGGGGCTAGCGGGTTCGAGCTCCTACAATGAGCAGTTCTTC. It codes for CASSLGLAGSSSYNEQFF.

The J gene is TRBJ1-5, the V gene TRBV6-6; 9 positions match TRBD1. Trimming removed 5 bases from V and 7 bases from J; junction bases left unmatched: 15. The CDR3 extends over 17 amino acids. Germline assignment: CDR1 MNHNY and CDR2 SVGAGI (reference sequence). The CDR3 spells CASSPRTGDYLGQPQHF. The CDR3 region has the DNA TGTGCCAGCAGTCCTCGGACAGGGGATTACCTTGGGCAGCCCCAGCATTTT.

The chain recombines TRBV27 with TRBJ2-7; D is undetermined. The CDR3 sequence is 14 residues long. Germline V gives CDR1 MNHEY, CDR2 SMNVEV (reference sequence). V dropped 6 bases and J dropped 2 bases, with 14 bases sitting between them. The CDR3 sequence is CASRGDGRAYEQYF. CDR3 coding DNA: TGTGCCAGCAGGGGCGATGGCCGAGCCTACGAGCAGTACTTC.

In its sample, this clone was seen once. The V and J genes are TRBV30 and TRBJ1-4; 8 nucleotides agree with TRBD1. Germline lookup yields CDR1 GTSNPN and CDR2 SVGIG (reference sequence). V lost 2 bases and J lost 3; bases outside the gene matches: 5. This CDR3 has 15 amino acids. The CDR3 nucleotides read TGTGCCTGGAGTTACCCGGGACAGGCTAATGAAAAACTGTTTTTT. Translation gives CAWSYPGQANEKLFF.

This chain joins TRBV6-1 and TRBJ2-1, with 8 bases that match TRBD2. Germline-derived CDR1 and CDR2 are MNHNS and SASEGT. This CDR3 contains 14 residues. The J segment lost 6 bases and the V segment lost 2 bases, leaving 3 bases of the junction unmatched. The CDR3 coding sequence is TGTGCCAGCAGTGAATTAGCGGGGTTCAATGAGCAGTTCTTC. This codes for CASSELAGFNEQFF.

The CDR3 is CASSFTSSGNTIYF. The CDR3 DNA reads TGTGCCAGCAGCTTCACATCCTCTGGAAACACCATATATTTT. The gene calls are TRBV7-2 and TRBJ1-3, with D unclear. CDR3 length: 14 amino acids. Germline V lookup: CDR1 SGHTA, CDR2 FQGNSA. V shed 3 bases and J shed 0 bases, with 6 bases lying between them. The whole variable domain, filled in from reference TRBV7-2 and TRBJ1-3, reads GAGVSQSPSNKVTEKGKDVELRCDPISGHTALYWYRQSLGQGLEFLIYFQGNSAPDKSGLPSDRFSAERTGGSVSTLTIQRTQQEDSAVYLCASSFTSSGNTIYFGEGSWLTVV.

The V and J genes are TRBV24-1 and TRBJ1-5; TRBD1 aligns across 11 bases. The CDR3 has 13 residues. Trimming at V came to 6 bases and at J to 7 bases, leaving 1 base not matched to a gene. CDR1 and CDR2 from the germline V gene are KGHDR and SFDVKD. CDR3 coding DNA: TGTGCCACCAGTCGGACAGGGGGCCAGCCCCAGCATTTT. Encoded protein: CATSRTGGQPQHF.

The chain couples TRBV12-2 to TRBJ1-5; TRBD1 was called by the table and not checked on the DNA. TRBV12-2 is a pseudogene locus. The CDR3 length is 18 residues. CDR3: CASRSPGQGANSNQPQHF. In nucleotides, the CDR3 is TGTGCAAGTCGCTCCCCGGGACAGGGGGCAAATAGCAATCAGCCCCAGCATTTT.